This T cell receptor beta chain was recovered during a study of T cell responses to AZD1222 COVID-19 vaccine. Study at large: Samples with a second dose at about 4 or about 12 weeks were pooled together. Study-wide findings and caveats: Unmutated regions of variants are reportedly targeted by nearly half of spike-specific TCRs.

About this clone itself: Its antigen is as yet unknown.

The CDR3 contains 16 residues. The germline V gene encodes CDR1 MDHEN and CDR2 SYDVKM. Losses at the gene ends were 5 bases for V and 4 bases for J; bases not matched to a gene: 10. TCRdb's copy holds only in-frame clones and misses some; the assay was immunoSEQ multiplex PCR. The sample comprises approximately 120,000 clones, more than 70% of which are singletons, and 4.2% rests with the top ten. This clonotype was sampled from an adult in good health. The sequences come from peripheral blood, collected on day 0 of AZD1222 vaccination. The rearrangement joins TRBV28 to TRBJ2-1; 8 nucleotides line up with TRBD2. The CDR3 DNA sequence: TGTGCCAGCAGTCCTCCCGGGGGGGGGAGATACAATGAGCAGTTCTTC. As protein: CASSPPGGGRYNEQFF.